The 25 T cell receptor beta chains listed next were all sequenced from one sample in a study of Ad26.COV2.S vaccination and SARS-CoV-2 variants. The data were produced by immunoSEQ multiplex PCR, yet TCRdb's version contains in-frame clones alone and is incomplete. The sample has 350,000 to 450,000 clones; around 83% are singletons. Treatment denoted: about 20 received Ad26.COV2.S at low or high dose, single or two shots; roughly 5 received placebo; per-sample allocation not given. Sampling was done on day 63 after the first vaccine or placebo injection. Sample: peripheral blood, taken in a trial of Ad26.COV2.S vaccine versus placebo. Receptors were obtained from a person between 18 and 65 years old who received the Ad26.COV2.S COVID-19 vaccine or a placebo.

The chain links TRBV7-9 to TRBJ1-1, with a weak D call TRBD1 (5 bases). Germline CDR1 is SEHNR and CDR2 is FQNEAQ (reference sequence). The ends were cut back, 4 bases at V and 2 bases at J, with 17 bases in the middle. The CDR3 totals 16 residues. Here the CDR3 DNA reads TGTGCCAGCAGCTCGAGGTCGGGGGGAGGAAACACTGAAGCTTTCTTT. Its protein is CASSSRSGGGNTEAFF.

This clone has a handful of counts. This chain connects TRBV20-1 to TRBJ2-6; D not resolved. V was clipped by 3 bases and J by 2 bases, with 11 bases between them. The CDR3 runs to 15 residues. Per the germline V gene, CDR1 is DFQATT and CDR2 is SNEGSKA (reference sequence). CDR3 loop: CSASSPLPGANVLTF. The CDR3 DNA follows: TGCAGTGCTAGTTCCCCACTTCCTGGGGCCAACGTCCTGACTTTC.

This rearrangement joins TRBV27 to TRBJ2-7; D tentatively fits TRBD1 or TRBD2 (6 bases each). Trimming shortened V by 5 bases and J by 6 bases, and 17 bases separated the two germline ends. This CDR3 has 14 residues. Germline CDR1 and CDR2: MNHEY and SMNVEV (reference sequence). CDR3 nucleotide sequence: TGTGCCAGCAGTACCTCCGGAGGGGGAGGCGAGCAGTACTTC. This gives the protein CASSTSGGGGEQYF.

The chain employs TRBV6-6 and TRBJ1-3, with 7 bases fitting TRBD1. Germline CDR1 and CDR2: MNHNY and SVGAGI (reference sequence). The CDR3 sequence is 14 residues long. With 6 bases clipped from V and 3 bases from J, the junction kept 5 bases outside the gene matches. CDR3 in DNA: TGTGCCAGCAGCCCTAGGGGGCTTGGAAACACCATATATTTT. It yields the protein CASSPRGLGNTIYF.

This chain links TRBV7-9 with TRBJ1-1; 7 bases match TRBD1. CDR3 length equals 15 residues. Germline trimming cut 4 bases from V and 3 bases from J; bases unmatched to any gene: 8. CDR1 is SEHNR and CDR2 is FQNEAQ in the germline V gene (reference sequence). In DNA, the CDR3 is TGTGCCAGCAGCTCTCGGGTAGGGGGCGACACTGAAGCTTTCTTT. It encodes CASSSRVGGDTEAFF. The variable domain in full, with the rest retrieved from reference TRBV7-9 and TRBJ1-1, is DTGVSQNPRHKITKRGQNVTFRCDPISEHNRLYWYRQTLGQGPEFLTYFQNEAQLEKSRLLSDRFSAERPKGSFSTLEIQRTEQGDSAMYLCASSSRVGGDTEAFFGQGTRLTVV.

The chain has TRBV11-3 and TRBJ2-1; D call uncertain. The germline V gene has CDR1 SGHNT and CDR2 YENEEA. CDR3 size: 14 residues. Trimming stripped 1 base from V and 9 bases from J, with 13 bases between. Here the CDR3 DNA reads TGTGCCAGCAGCTTAGGTGGCCCCTTTGGTGAGCAGTTCTTC. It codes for CASSLGGPFGEQFF.

The CDR3 region has the DNA TGTGCCAGCTGGCCGGGAACTGAAGCTTTCTTT. As protein: CASWPGTEAFF. V is TRBV6-5 and J is TRBJ1-1; D gene unclear. Per germline, CDR1 MNHEY and CDR2 SVGAGI. The CDR3 runs to 11 residues. V was pared by 8 bases and J by 5 bases, with 9 bases between.

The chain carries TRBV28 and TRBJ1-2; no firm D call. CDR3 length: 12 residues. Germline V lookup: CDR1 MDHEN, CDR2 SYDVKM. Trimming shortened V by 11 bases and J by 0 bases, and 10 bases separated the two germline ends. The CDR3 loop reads CAWGGTNYGYTF. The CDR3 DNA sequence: TGTGCCTGGGGAGGGACTAACTATGGCTACACCTTC.

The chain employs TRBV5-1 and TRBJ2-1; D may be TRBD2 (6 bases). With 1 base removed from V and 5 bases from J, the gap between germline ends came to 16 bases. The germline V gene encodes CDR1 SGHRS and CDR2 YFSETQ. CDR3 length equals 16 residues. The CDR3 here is CASSLLSEGVDNEQFF. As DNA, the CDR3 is TGCGCCAGCAGCTTGCTTTCGGAGGGAGTTGACAATGAGCAGTTCTTC.

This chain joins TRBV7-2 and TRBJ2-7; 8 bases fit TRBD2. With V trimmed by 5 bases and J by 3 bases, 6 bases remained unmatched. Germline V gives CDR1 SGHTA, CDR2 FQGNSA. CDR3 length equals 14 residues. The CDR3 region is CASSTGTSSYEQYF. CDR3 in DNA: TGTGCCAGCAGCACCGGGACTAGTAGCTACGAGCAGTACTTC.

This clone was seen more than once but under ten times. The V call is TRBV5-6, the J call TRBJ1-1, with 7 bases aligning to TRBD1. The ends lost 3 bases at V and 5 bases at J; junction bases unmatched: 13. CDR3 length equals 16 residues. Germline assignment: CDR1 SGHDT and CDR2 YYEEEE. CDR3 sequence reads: CASSSRWGRGDTEAFF. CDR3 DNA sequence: TGTGCCAGCAGCTCCAGGTGGGGCAGGGGGGATACTGAAGCTTTCTTT.

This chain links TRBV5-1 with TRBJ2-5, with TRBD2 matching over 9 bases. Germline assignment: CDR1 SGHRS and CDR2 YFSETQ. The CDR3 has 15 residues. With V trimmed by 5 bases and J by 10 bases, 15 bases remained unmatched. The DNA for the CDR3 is TGCGCCAGCAGAACTAATAGCGGGGGAGCGAGGGACCAGTACTTC. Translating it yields CASRTNSGGARDQYF.

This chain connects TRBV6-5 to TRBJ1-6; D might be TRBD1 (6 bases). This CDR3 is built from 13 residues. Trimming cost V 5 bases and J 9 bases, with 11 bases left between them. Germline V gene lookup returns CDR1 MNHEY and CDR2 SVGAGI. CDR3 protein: CASSPGQPSPLHF. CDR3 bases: TGTGCCAGCAGTCCCGGACAGCCTTCACCCCTCCACTTT.

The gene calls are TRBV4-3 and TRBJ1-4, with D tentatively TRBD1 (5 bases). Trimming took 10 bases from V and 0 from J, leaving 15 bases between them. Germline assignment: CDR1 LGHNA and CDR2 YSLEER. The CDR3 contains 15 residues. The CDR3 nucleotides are TGCGCCACGTCCCCGACAGCTGCAACTAATGAAAAACTGTTTTTT. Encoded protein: CATSPTAATNEKLFF.

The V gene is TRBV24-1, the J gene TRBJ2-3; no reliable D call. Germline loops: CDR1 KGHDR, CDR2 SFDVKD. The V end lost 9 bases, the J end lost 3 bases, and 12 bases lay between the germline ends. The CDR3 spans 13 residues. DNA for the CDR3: TGTGCCACCCAATCTCGACTTACAGATACGCAGTATTTT. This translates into CATQSRLTDTQYF.

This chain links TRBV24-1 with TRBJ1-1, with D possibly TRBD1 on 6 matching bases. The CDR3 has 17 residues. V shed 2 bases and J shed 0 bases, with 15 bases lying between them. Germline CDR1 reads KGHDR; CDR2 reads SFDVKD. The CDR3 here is CATSDWTARGVNTEAFF. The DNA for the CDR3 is TGTGCCACCAGTGATTGGACGGCCAGGGGAGTGAACACTGAAGCTTTCTTT.

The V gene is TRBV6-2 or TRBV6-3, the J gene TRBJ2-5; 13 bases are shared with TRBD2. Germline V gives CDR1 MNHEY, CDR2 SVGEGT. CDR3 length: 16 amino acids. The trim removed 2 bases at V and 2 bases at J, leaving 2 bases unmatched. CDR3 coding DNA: TGTGCCAGCAGTTACCCGACTAGCGGGGGGCAAGAGACCCAGTACTTC. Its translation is CASSYPTSGGQETQYF.

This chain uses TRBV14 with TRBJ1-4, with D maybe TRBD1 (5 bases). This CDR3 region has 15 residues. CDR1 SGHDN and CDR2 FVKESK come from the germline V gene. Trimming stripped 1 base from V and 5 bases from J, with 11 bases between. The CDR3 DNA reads TGTGCCAGCAGCCAAGCCGCCCGGGGCAATGAAAAACTGTTTTTT. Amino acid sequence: CASSQAARGNEKLFF.

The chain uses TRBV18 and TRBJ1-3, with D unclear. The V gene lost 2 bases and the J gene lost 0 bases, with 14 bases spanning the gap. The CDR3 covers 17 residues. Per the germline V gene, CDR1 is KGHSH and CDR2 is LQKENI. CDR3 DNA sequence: TGTGCCAGCTCACCAAGCAGGACCCCTCTCTCTGGAAACACCATATATTTT. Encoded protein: CASSPSRTPLSGNTIYF.

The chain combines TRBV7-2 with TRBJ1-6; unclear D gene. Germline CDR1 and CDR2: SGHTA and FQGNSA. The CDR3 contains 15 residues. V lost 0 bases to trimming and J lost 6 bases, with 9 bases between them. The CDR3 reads CASSLATMANSPLHF. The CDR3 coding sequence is TGTGCCAGCAGCTTAGCGACAATGGCTAATTCACCCCTCCACTTT.

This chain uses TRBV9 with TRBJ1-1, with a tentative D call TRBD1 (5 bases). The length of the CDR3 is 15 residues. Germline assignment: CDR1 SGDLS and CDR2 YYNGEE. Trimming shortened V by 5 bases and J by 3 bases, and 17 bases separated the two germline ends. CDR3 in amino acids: CASRTLTRVDTEAFF. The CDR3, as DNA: TGTGCCAGCAGGACTTTGACCAGGGTCGACACTGAAGCTTTCTTT.

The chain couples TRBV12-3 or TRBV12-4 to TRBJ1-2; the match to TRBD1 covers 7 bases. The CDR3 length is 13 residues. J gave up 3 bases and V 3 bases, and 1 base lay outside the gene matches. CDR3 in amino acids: CASSFTGDYGYTF. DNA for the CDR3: TGTGCCAGCAGTTTCACAGGGGACTATGGCTACACCTTC.

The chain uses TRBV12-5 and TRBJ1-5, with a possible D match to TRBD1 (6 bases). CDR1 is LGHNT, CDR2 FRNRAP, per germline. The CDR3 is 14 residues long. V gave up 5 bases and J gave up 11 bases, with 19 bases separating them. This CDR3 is CASGPGQWGAAQHF. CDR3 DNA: TGTGCTAGTGGTCCCGGACAGTGGGGAGCTGCCCAGCATTTT.

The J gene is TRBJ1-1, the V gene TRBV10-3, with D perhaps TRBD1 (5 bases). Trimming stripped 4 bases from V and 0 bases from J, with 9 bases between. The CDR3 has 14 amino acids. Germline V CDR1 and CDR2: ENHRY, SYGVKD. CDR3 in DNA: TGTGCCATCAGTGCGGGAGGGGTGAACACTGAAGCTTTCTTT. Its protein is CAISAGGVNTEAFF.

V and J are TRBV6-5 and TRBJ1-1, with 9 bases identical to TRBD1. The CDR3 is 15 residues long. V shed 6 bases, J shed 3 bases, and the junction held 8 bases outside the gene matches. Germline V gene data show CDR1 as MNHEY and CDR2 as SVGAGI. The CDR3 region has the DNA TGTGCCAGCAGACCAAACAGGGGGCGCGACACTGAAGCTTTCTTT. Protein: CASRPNRGRDTEAFF.